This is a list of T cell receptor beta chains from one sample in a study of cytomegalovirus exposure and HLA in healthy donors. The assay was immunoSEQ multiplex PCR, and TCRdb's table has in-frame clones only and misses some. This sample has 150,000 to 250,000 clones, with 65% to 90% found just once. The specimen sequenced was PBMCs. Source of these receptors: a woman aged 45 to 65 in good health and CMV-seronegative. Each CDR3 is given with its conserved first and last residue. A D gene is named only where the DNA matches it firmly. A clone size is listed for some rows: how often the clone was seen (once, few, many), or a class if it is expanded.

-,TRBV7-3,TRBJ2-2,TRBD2,TGTGCCAGCAGCTTAACCGGGAGGGCCGGCGGGGAGCTGTTTTTT,CASSLTGRAGGELFF
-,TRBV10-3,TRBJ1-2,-,TGTGCCATCAGTGGGCAGAATAACTACCTGTATGGCTACACCTTC,CAISGQNNYLYGYTF
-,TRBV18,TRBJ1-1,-,TGTGCCAGCTCACCAGACAGGGAAGCTTTCTTT,CASSPDREAFF
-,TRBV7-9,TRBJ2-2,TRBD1,TGTGCCAGCAGCTCCATAAGACAGGGGAGCACCGGGGAGCTGTTTTTT,CASSSIRQGSTGELFF
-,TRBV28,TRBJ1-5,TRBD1,TGTGCCAGCAGTCACTTCCTATCTGGGACAGGGGACAATCAGCCCCAGCATTTT,CASSHFLSGTGDNQPQHF
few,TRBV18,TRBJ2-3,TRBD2,TGTGCCAGCTCACGGCGGGAGATTGCCGGAGATACGCAGTATTTT,CASSRREIAGDTQYF
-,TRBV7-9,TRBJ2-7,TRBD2,TGTGCCAGCAGCTTAGAAGCGGGAGAATATAGGGAGCAGTACTTC,CASSLEAGEYREQYF
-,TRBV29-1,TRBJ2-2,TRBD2,TGCAGCGTTAGGTCTGGCGGGAGGACCGGGGAGCTGTTTTTT,CSVRSGGRTGELFF
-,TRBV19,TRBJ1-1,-,TGTGCCAGTAGTATTTATCCAGGGTCGAACACTGAAGCTTTCTTT,CASSIYPGSNTEAFF
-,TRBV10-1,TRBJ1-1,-,TGCGCCAGTCAGTTGGAGGGGAACACTGAAGCTTTCTTT,CASQLEGNTEAFF
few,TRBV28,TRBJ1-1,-,TGTGCCAGCAGTCTCCTCGGCGGGGGGATCACTGAAGCTTTCTTT,CASSLLGGGITEAFF
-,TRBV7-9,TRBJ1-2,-,TGTTCCAGCAGCCAGATGAGACTCGGCTACACCTTC,CSSSQMRLGYTF
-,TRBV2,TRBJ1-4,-,TGTGCCAGCAGTGTAGGACAGCTAAATGAAAAACTGTTTTTT,CASSVGQLNEKLFF
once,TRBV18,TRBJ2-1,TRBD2,TGTGCCAGCTCACCACCAGCGGGAGTTTACGATGAGCAGTTCTTC,CASSPPAGVYDEQFF
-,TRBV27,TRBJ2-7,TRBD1,TGTGCCAGCGGAAACAGGGGGTACGAGCAGTACTTC,CASGNRGYEQYF
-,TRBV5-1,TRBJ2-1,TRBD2,TGCGCCAGCAGCTTGGTCGGACTAGCGGGAGGACAGCCCTACAATGAGCAGTTCTTC,CASSLVGLAGGQPYNEQFF
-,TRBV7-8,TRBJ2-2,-,TGTGCCAGCAGCTTAGAGGCGGTACTGAACACCGGGGAGCTGTTTTTT,CASSLEAVLNTGELFF
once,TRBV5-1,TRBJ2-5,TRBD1,TGCGCCAGCAACTTGGATAGGGGGCTTAGGGAGACCCAGTACTTC,CASNLDRGLRETQYF
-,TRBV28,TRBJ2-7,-,TGTGCCAGCAGTTCTTACCGTGGACTGAACGCGGGCTCCTACGAGCAGTACTTC,CASSSYRGLNAGSYEQYF
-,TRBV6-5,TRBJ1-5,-,TGTGCCAGCACTCGTCACAGGAATAGCAATCAGCCCCAGCATTTT,CASTRHRNSNQPQHF
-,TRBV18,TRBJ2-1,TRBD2,TGTGCCAGCTCGCTCATACCGGGACTAGATTATAATGAGCAGTTCTTC,CASSLIPGLDYNEQFF
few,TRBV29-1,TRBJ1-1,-,TGCAGCGTTGGAGTCTTTAGGCAGGGGAACGGTGAAGCTTTCTTT,CSVGVFRQGNGEAFF
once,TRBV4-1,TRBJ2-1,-,TGCGCCAGCAGCCAAGAGGCCAGTTACAATGAGCAGTTCTTC,CASSQEASYNEQFF
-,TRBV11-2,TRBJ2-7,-,TGTGCCAGCAGCGGAGACAGGTACTACGAGCAGTACTTC,CASSGDRYYEQYF
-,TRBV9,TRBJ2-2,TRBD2,TGTGCCAGCAGCGCCCGACTAGCGGGAGTGGCCGGGGAGCTGTTTTTT,CASSARLAGVAGELFF
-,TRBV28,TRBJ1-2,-,TGTGCCAGCTGGGACGCCCGGGGGTATGGCTACACCTTC,CASWDARGYGYTF
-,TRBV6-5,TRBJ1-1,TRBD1,TGTGCCAGCAGTTACGCGCCGGACAGGGCGCGGACTGAAGCTTTCTTT,CASSYAPDRARTEAFF
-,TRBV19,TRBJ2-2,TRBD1,TGTGCCAGTAGTATAGATCGGACAGGGGGGAACACCGGGGAGCTGTTTTTT,CASSIDRTGGNTGELFF